This TCR beta chain originates from a study of beta chain features in type 1 diabetes (dated by TCRdb to the late 2010s). The study in broad terms: Mean age, gender distribution, total cell number and subset yield did not differ between patients and healthy donors. A total of approximately 100 million sorted cells were examined across all samples, and the number of cells per subset was strongly correlated with RNA yield. In the study, TCRB repertoires of sorted circulating CD4+ T cell subsets from recently diagnosed type 1 diabetes patients were compared with those of matched healthy donors. Whereas all 28 donors provided naive and central memory subsets, regulatory and stem cell-like memory subsets were isolated from just 8 patients and about 8 healthy donors.

The investigation overall reported the following: Sequencing cDNA rather than genomic DNA could over-represent highly expressing activated cells, although activation and CD3 levels did not differ between groups. At VDJ recombination sites, type 1 diabetes patients had fewer insertions and more deleted nucleotides, which implies abnormalities in thymic rearrangement. Because the HLA sub-analyses included only small numbers of individuals, any influence of HLA type on TCRB rearrangement was left unresolved. A moderate but significant shortening of TCRB CDR3 length was observed in type 1 diabetes patients in all four CD4+ subsets. PCR may preferentially amplify shorter templates, but because patient and control samples were amplified and corrected together, any resulting skew would affect both groups equally. The naive, central memory and regulatory TCRB repertoires appeared to resemble one another more closely among patients than among healthy donors.

The entire isolated RNA was reverse transcribed using the High Capacity cDNA Reverse Transcription Kit, and thus expressed TCRB transcripts were sequenced. Deep immunoSEQ sequencing was applied to naive, central memory and regulatory T cell samples, giving an average of approximately 4 million total reads per sample. Sorted cells were lysed in RLT buffer, and RNA was extracted using DNase-treated RNeasy Micro or Mini kits according to cell number. Each cell subset was processed on its own to prevent cross-contamination, while patient and healthy donor samples were processed together. TCRB sequences were amplified from cDNA with the immunoSEQ multiplex PCR, producing 87-bp fragments spanning the CDR3 region. Amplicons were sequenced on the Illumina HiSeq platform. The source study handled its data this way. PCR bias was computationally corrected using synthetic template baselines, reads within Hamming distance 2 were collapsed, and singletons that could not be merged were discarded. Reads were aligned against IMGT to assign V, D and J genes, CDR3 length and insertions or deletions at six rearrangement sites. Clonotype counts were normalized to sorted cell number within each subset before computing true diversity and Gini coefficients with the tcR R package. Repertoire sharing was quantified using the overlap coefficient calculated on TCRB nucleotide sequences. As a proxy for the pre-selection repertoire, out-of-frame TCRB sequences from naive cells were analyzed. The source is immuneACCESS, and TCRdb retained only in-frame sequences with V and J called. Part of the clones is not carried over; for the studies checked, unresolved V genes explain less than half of this, and the remainder is unexplained. From that table come the V and J calls and clone size; the DNA was used to work out D and trimming. This sample comprises some 270,000 clones, 11% of them detected only once. Around 0.017% of the sample belongs to the ten largest clones.

This clone has just a few counts. Its target antigen remains unknown. Base qualities are not provided; no much larger clone lies one nucleotide away. Each donor gave one peripheral blood draw, averaging about 120 mL, which was collected into heparinised tubes. A BD FACSAria II and a panel including CD45RO, CCR7, CD25, CD127, CD95 and CD27 were used to sort naive, central memory, regulatory and stem cell-like memory CD4+ T cells. Every sorted population had a purity above 95%. PBMCs were separated immediately by Lymphoprep density gradient centrifugation and were stained directly, without being cultured. So that batch effects would be minimized, each experiment stained and sorted samples in pairs, pairing one healthy donor with one patient. The specimen sequenced was naive CD4+ T cells from blood. The cell subset or site label here, explained by the study, means: true naive CD4+ T cells. The clonotype comes from a man younger than 40 with type 1 diabetes.

For the CDR3, the sequence is CASSYSMGLRQTF. The sequenced DNA: TGTGCCAGCAGTTACTCGATGGGTCTCAGGCAAACCTTC. The V and J segments used are TRBV6-5 and TRBJ1-2; the D gene remains uncertain. From the cysteine up to the phenylalanine, the CDR3 has a length of 13 residues. Only the CDR3 DNA is retained, 39 bases long and in frame from the first base. The germline V gene yields MNHEY for CDR1 and SVGAGI for CDR2. The junction shows trimming of 0 bases on V and 14 bases on J, plus 16 bases between the germline ends.